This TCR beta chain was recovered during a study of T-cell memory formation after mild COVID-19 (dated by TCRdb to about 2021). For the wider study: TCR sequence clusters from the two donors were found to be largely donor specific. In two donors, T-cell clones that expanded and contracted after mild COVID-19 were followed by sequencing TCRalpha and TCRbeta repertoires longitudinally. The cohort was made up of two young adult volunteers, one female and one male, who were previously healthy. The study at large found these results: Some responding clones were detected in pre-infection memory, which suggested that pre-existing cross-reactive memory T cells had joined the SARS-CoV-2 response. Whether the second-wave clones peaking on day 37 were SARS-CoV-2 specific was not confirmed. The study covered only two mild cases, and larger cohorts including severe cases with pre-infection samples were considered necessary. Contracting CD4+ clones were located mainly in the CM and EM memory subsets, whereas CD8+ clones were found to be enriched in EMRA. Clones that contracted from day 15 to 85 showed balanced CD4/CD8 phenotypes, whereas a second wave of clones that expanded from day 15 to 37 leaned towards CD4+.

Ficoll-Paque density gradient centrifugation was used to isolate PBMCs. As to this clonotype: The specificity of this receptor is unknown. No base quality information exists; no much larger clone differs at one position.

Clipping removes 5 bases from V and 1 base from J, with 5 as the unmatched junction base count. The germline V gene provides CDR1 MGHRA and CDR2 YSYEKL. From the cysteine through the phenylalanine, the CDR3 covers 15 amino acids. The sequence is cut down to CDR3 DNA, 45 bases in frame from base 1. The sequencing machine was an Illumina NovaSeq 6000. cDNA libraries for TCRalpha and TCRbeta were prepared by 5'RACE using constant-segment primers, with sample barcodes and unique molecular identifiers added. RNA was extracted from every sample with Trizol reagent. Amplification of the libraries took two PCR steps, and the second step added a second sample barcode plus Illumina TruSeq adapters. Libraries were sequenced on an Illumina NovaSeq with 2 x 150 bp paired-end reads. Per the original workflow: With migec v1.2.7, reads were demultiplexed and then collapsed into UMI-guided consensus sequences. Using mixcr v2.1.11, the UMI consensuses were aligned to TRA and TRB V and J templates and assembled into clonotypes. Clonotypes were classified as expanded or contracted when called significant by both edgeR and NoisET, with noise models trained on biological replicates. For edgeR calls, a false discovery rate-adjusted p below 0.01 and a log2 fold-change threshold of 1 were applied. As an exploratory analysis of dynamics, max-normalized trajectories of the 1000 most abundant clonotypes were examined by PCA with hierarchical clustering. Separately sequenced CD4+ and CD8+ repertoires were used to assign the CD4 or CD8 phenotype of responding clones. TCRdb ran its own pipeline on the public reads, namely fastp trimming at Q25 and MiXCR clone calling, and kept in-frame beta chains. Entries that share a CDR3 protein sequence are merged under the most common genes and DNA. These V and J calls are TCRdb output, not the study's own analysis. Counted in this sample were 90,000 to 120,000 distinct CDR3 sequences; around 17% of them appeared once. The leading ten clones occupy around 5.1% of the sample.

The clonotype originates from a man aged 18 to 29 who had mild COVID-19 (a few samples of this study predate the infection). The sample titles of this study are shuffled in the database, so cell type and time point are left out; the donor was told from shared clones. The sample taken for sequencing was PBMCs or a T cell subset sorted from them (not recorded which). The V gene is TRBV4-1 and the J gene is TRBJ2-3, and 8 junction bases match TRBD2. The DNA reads TGCGCCAGCAGCGAAAGGGGACTAGGCACAGATACGCAGTATTTT. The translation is CASSERGLGTDTQYF.